The 16 T cell receptor beta chains presented below share a single source sample, sequenced in a study of shared T cell receptors in the human thymus. TCRdb's copy holds only in-frame clones and misses some; the assay was immunoSEQ multiplex PCR. The sample consists of some 760,000 clones, approximately 83% of them appearing once. This same sample was also taken into another study, of human thymus T cells.

The sample comprised thymocytes. The receptors come from a girl less than two years old with a congenital heart defect.

The V call is TRBV28, the J call TRBJ1-4; no clear D. The germline CDR1 and CDR2 sequences are MDHEN and SYDVKM. This CDR3 is 15 amino acids long. The V end lost 7 bases, the J end lost 0 bases, and 12 bases lay between the germline ends. The CDR3 here is CASISRAPTNEKLFF. DNA of the CDR3: TGTGCCAGCATTTCTCGAGCCCCAACTAATGAAAAACTGTTTTTT.

The chain combines TRBV5-1 with TRBJ1-2; 9 nucleotides match TRBD1. CDR3 length equals 16 residues. Losses at the gene ends were 1 base for V and 5 bases for J; bases not matched to a gene: 9. Germline CDR1 reads SGHRS; CDR2 reads YFSETQ. The CDR3 DNA is TGCGCCAGCAGCTTGCACCCCGGGACAGGGTGGTATGGCTACACCTTC. The encoded protein is CASSLHPGTGWYGYTF.

CDR3 sequence reads: CASSEAQGKGIGRNQPQHF. CDR3 DNA sequence: TGTGCCAGCAGTGAAGCACAGGGGAAGGGAATTGGAAGGAATCAGCCCCAGCATTTT. This rearrangement joins TRBV6-1 to TRBJ1-5, with 7 bases aligning to TRBD1. V lost 0 bases to trimming and J lost 4 bases; unmatched junction nucleotides: 15. CDR1 is MNHNS, CDR2 SASEGT, per germline. The CDR3 is 19 amino acids.

The rearrangement uses TRBV9 and TRBJ1-3; 8 nucleotides line up with TRBD1. Germline CDR1 is SGDLS and CDR2 is YYNGEE. Losses at the gene ends were 4 bases for V and 0 bases for J; bases not matched to a gene: 9. CDR3 size: 17 residues. CDR3 region: CASSSRDRRLSGNTIYF. The CDR3, as DNA: TGTGCCAGCAGCTCCCGGGACAGGCGACTCTCTGGAAACACCATATATTTT.

The rearrangement uses TRBV5-5 and TRBJ2-1; 11 bases map to TRBD2. Unmatched junction bases numbered 12, after V lost 4 bases and J lost 0 bases. The germline V gene encodes CDR1 SGHKS and CDR2 YYEKEE (reference sequence). The CDR3 is 19 amino acids. CDR3 in amino acids: CASSRWWLAGGSSYNEQFF. DNA for the CDR3: TGTGCCAGCAGCCGGTGGTGGCTAGCGGGGGGAAGCTCCTACAATGAGCAGTTCTTC.

This clone was counted only a few times. The chain recombines TRBV6-1 with TRBJ1-4, with a possible D match to TRBD1 (6 bases). This CDR3 is built from 15 residues. CDR1 and CDR2 (germline): MNHNS, SASEGT. Trimming took off 1 base at V and 2 bases at J, with 8 bases between the two ends. CDR3 in DNA: TGTGCCAGCAGTGAAGGGGGGCATACTAATGAAAAACTGTTTTTT. It is translated as CASSEGGHTNEKLFF.

The chain has TRBV9 and TRBJ1-1, with TRBD1 identical over 9 bases. The V and J ends lost 4 bases and 5 bases, in that order; junction bases with no gene match: 3. There are 13 residues in the CDR3. Germline V lookup: CDR1 SGDLS, CDR2 YYNGEE. CDR3 residues: CASSRDRETEAFF. Written as DNA, the CDR3 is TGTGCCAGCAGCCGGGACAGGGAAACTGAAGCTTTCTTT.

The chain recombines TRBV9 with TRBJ2-5; perhaps TRBD2 as D (7 bases). The CDR3 extends over 15 amino acids. Germline values: CDR1 SGDLS, CDR2 YYNGEE. V dropped 3 bases and J dropped 0 bases, with 12 bases sitting between them. The CDR3 DNA is TGTGCCAGCAGCGGGGGGCGGGGGTACCAAGAGACCCAGTACTTC. Amino acids: CASSGGRGYQETQYF.

This chain joins TRBV18 and TRBJ1-6; 7 positions agree with TRBD1. CDR3 length equals 17 residues. Germline V gene lookup returns CDR1 KGHSH and CDR2 LQKENI. The junction had 9 bases not matched to a gene; V was cut back by 1 base and J by 6 bases. The CDR3 is CASSPQGQFTGNSPLHF. The CDR3 DNA follows: TGTGCCAGCTCACCACAGGGACAGTTCACGGGTAATTCACCCCTCCACTTT.

The chain uses TRBV7-6 and TRBJ2-2; D may be TRBD1 (5 bases). This CDR3 comprises 15 residues. Trimming cost V 5 bases and J 4 bases, with 14 bases left between them. Looked up from germline, CDR1 is SGHVS and CDR2 is FNYEAQ. Here the CDR3 reads CASSKGASCTGELFF. CDR3 DNA sequence: TGTGCCAGCAGCAAAGGGGCTAGTTGCACCGGGGAGCTGTTTTTT.

With regard to this clone: At one end the junction does not follow the germline gene, possibly because of a read error. This sequence joins TRBV7-2 and TRBJ2-7; no firm D call. Germline V gene data show CDR1 as SGHTA and CDR2 as FQGNSA. This CDR3 has 12 residues. Written as DNA, the CDR3 is TGTGCCAGCAGCTTAAGCGATCGGGTTTACGACTTC. Amino acids: CASSLSDRVYDF.

With respect to this clone: Other DNA variants within this sample encode the same CDR3. The rearrangement links TRBV9 to TRBJ2-7; 7 nucleotides match TRBD1. This CDR3 has 14 amino acids. V dropped 1 base and J dropped 3; count of bases not matched to a gene: 4. The germline V gene encodes CDR1 SGDLS and CDR2 YYNGEE. CDR3 sequence reads: CASSVRDRGYEQYF. The CDR3 DNA sequence: TGTGCCAGCAGCGTAAGGGACAGAGGCTACGAGCAGTACTTC.

The chain couples TRBV7-9 to TRBJ2-5, with D hard to call. The CDR3 loop spans 11 amino acids. Germline CDR1 and CDR2: SEHNR and FQNEAQ (reference sequence). Trimming took 5 bases from V and 5 from J, leaving 6 bases between them. CDR3 region: CASSVGETQYF. CDR3 nucleotide sequence: TGTGCCAGCAGCGTCGGGGAGACCCAGTACTTC.

The chain joins TRBV4-3 to TRBJ2-1; 11 positions agree with TRBD2. Germline V gives CDR1 LGHNA, CDR2 YSLEER. The V gene end was trimmed by 1 base and the J gene end by 0 bases; junction bases not matched to a gene: 11. The CDR3 consists of 20 residues. The CDR3 protein is CASSQGRFGTSGPSYNEQFF. DNA of the CDR3: TGCGCCAGCAGCCAAGGTAGGTTCGGGACTAGCGGACCCTCCTACAATGAGCAGTTCTTC.

The chain combines TRBV7-9 with TRBJ1-2, with 7 bases lining up with TRBD1. The CDR3 sequence is 17 residues long. Trimming at V came to 5 bases and at J to 3 bases, leaving 15 bases not matched to a gene. Germline CDR1 and CDR2: SEHNR and FQNEAQ (reference sequence). CDR3 coding DNA: TGTGCCAGCAGCCTCCGGGACAGCCCCCGACCAGACTATGGCTACACCTTC. Translation gives CASSLRDSPRPDYGYTF.

V usage is TRBV11-2 and J usage is TRBJ1-2, with D possibly matching TRBD1 (5 bases). The ends were cut back, 5 bases at V and 5 bases at J, with 15 bases in the middle. CDR1 and CDR2 (germline): SGHAT, FQNNGV. The CDR3 loop spans 14 amino acids. The CDR3: CASSQGPAPYGYTF. The DNA for the CDR3 is TGTGCCAGCAGCCAGGGCCCCGCTCCTTATGGCTACACCTTC.